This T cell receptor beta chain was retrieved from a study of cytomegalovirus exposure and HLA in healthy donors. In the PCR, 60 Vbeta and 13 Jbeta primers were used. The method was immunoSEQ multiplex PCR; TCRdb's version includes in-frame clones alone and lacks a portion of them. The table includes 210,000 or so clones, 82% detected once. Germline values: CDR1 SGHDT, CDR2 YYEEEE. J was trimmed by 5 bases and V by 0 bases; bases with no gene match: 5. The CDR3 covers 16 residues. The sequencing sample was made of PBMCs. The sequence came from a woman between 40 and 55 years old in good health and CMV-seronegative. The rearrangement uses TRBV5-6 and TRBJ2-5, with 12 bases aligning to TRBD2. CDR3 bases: TGTGCCAGCAGCTTGGCACTAGCGGGGGGCGGGGAGACCCAGTACTTC. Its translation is CASSLALAGGGETQYF.